One and the same sample provided the 17 T cell receptor beta chains below, sequenced in a study of Ad26.COV2.S vaccination and SARS-CoV-2 variants. Profiling relied on immunoSEQ multiplex PCR, and the TCRdb table lists in-frame clones only, not all of them. The sample holds 350,000 to 450,000 clones, 89% seen once. The treatment: around 19 received Ad26.COV2.S at low or high dose, single or two shots; about 5 received placebo; per-sample allocation not given. Collection of samples fell on day 63 after the first vaccine or placebo injection. The sample here was peripheral blood, taken in a trial of Ad26.COV2.S vaccine versus placebo. The receptors here all came from a person between 18 and 65 years old who received the Ad26.COV2.S COVID-19 vaccine or a placebo.

The chain is built from TRBV11-3 and TRBJ2-5; D perhaps matches TRBD2 (5 bases). V shed 1 base and J shed 3 bases, with 9 bases lying between them. The CDR3 consists of 14 residues. CDR1 is SGHNT, CDR2 YENEEA, per germline. The CDR3 sequence is CASSLASGEETQYF. The CDR3 DNA is TGTGCCAGCAGCTTAGCTTCCGGGGAAGAGACCCAGTACTTC.

The chain recombines TRBV11-2 with TRBJ2-2, with 10 bases that match TRBD2. Germline CDR1 reads SGHAT; CDR2 reads FQNNGV. The CDR3 spans 16 residues. The junction had 5 bases not matched to a gene; V was cut back by 1 base and J by 6 bases. The CDR3, as DNA: TGTGCCAGCAGCTTAGTAGCGGGGGGTTCTCCCGGGGAGCTGTTTTTT. Translation gives CASSLVAGGSPGELFF.

This chain joins TRBV11-2 and TRBJ1-2; TRBD1 agrees at 7 bases. This CDR3 comprises 15 residues. V lost 8 bases, J lost 3 bases, and 12 bases stayed unmatched. CDR1 SGHAT and CDR2 FQNNGV come from the germline V gene. This chain's CDR3 is CASSQGGGPHYGYTF. The CDR3 DNA reads TGTGCCAGCTCCCAGGGGGGGGGCCCGCACTATGGCTACACCTTC.

The V gene is TRBV5-1, the J gene TRBJ1-1; maybe TRBD1 (5 bases). The CDR3 contains 14 residues. CDR1 SGHRS and CDR2 YFSETQ come from the germline V gene. Trimming took off 4 bases at V and 4 bases at J, with 14 bases between the two ends. CDR3 nucleotides: TGCGCCAGCAGCCTGAGGGGATTTGGCACTGAAGCTTTCTTT. It encodes CASSLRGFGTEAFF.

This chain links TRBV24-1 with TRBJ2-3, with 7 bases lining up with TRBD1. The CDR3 is 15 amino acids. CDR1 is KGHDR and CDR2 is SFDVKD in the germline V gene. V dropped 2 bases and J dropped 5; count of bases not matched to a gene: 6. CDR3 DNA: TGTGCCACCAGTGATTCCGAGGGGGCTGGAGATACGCAGTATTTT. Protein: CATSDSEGAGDTQYF.

The chain links TRBV20-1 to TRBJ1-1; D gene uncertain. Trimming shortened V by 3 bases and J by 1 base, and 6 bases separated the two germline ends. The length of the CDR3 is 12 residues. Germline CDR1 is DFQATT and CDR2 is SNEGSKA (reference sequence). CDR3 nucleotide sequence: TGCAGTGCTAGTATAGGGAACACTGAAGCTTTCTTT. It yields the protein CSASIGNTEAFF.

V is TRBV2 and J is TRBJ2-2, with a weak D call TRBD1 (7 bases). This CDR3 is 14 amino acids long. Trimming pared 5 bases from V and 5 bases from J, leaving 12 bases between. Germline CDR1 SNHLY, CDR2 FYNNEI. CDR3 coding DNA: TGTGCCAGCAGTATACAGGGGAGGACCGGGGAGCTGTTTTTT. Protein sequence: CASSIQGRTGELFF.

The chain links TRBV6-5 to TRBJ2-1; no definite D call. In germline, CDR1 is MNHEY, CDR2 SVGAGI. Trimming left V 4 bases short and J 2 bases short, with 12 bases between. This CDR3 comprises 15 residues. The CDR3 coding sequence is TGTGCCAGCAGTTTGGCCCCTGCCGCCTACAATGAGCAGTTCTTC. It yields the protein CASSLAPAAYNEQFF.

The CDR3 DNA reads as TGTGCCAGCTCACCTGAGGGGACCCAGTACTTC. Translation gives CASSPEGTQYF. The chain carries TRBV18 and TRBJ2-5; D is perhaps TRBD2 (5 bases). The germline gives CDR1 KGHSH, CDR2 LQKENI. The CDR3 has 11 amino acids. Between the trimmed V and J ends, which lost 3 bases and 7 bases, there was a span of 6 bases.

V and J are TRBV7-8 and TRBJ2-7; perhaps TRBD2 as D (8 bases). The germline CDR1 and CDR2 sequences are SGHVS and FQNEAQ. V shed 1 base and J shed 3 bases, with 16 bases lying between them. The CDR3 is 16 amino acids. CDR3 protein: CASSLVGSGTVYEQYF. CDR3 DNA sequence: TGTGCCAGCAGCTTAGTTGGTAGCGGGACAGTCTACGAGCAGTACTTC.

This clone was seen only a few times. The V call is TRBV23-1, the J call TRBJ1-2; D gene uncertain. TRBV23-1 is an ORF, with its function uncertain. Trimming took off 3 bases at V and 6 bases at J, with 5 bases between the two ends. CDR3 length: 11 amino acids. CDR3 nucleotide sequence: TGCGCCAGCAGTCATGGGGATGGCTACACCTTC. Its translation is CASSHGDGYTF.

The genes are TRBV5-1 and TRBJ1-3, with 7 bases identical to TRBD1. V shed 1 base, J shed 0 bases, and the junction held 4 bases outside the gene matches. The CDR3 covers 16 residues. CDR1 SGHRS and CDR2 YFSETQ come from the germline V gene. The CDR3 protein is CASSLTGASSGNTIYF. The CDR3 DNA follows: TGCGCCAGCAGCTTGACAGGGGCGAGCTCTGGAAACACCATATATTTT.

V gene TRBV3-1 (or the pseudogene TRBV3-2) combines with J gene TRBJ2-3; possibly TRBD2 for D (6 bases). Trimming took 4 bases from V and 3 from J, leaving 11 bases between them. This CDR3 region has 14 residues. CDR1 is LGHDT, CDR2 YNNKEL, per germline (reference sequence). Here the CDR3 reads CASSPGLETDTQYF. In DNA, the CDR3 is TGTGCCAGCAGCCCGGGACTTGAAACAGATACGCAGTATTTT.

Remarks on this clone: This sample includes further DNA sequences coding for the same CDR3. The chain has TRBV7-9 and TRBJ2-7; no firm D call. Germline V lookup: CDR1 SEHNR, CDR2 FQNEAQ (reference sequence). V was clipped by 1 base and J by 4 bases, with 8 bases between them. This CDR3 comprises 13 residues. The CDR3 DNA sequence: TGTGCCAGCAGCTTAGGTTCTACGTACGAGCAGTACTTC. Translating gives CASSLGSTYEQYF.

The V call is TRBV7-6, the J call TRBJ2-7; the D gene could be TRBD1 or TRBD2 (5 bases each). The CDR3 is made up of 14 amino acids. The V gene's germline CDR1 is SGHVS and CDR2 FNYEAQ. Trimming pared 1 base from V and 8 bases from J, leaving 15 bases between. The CDR3 nucleotides are TGTGCCAGCAGCTTAGTCTCTGGGGGAGAAAAGCAGTACTTC. Its protein is CASSLVSGGEKQYF.

The chain couples TRBV19 to TRBJ1-2, with D uncertain. Trimming took 6 bases from V and 7 from J, leaving 24 bases between them. Germline V lookup: CDR1 LNHDA, CDR2 SQIVND (reference sequence). The CDR3 sequence is 16 residues long. The CDR3 DNA sequence: TGTGCCAGTAGCCCCTATGACTATACAGAGGCGCGTGGCTACACCTTC. Translation gives CASSPYDYTEARGYTF.

This chain connects TRBV29-1 to TRBJ2-7; D tentatively fits TRBD1 or TRBD2 (5 bases each). There are 13 residues in the CDR3. Germline assignment: CDR1 SQVTM and CDR2 ANQGSEA. Trimming pared 3 bases from V and 4 bases from J, leaving 13 bases between. For the CDR3, the DNA is TGCAGCGTTGAGGTCACTGGGGGATACGAGCAGTACTTC. Translating gives CSVEVTGGYEQYF.